The 18 T cell receptor beta chains in this list originate from one sample, sequenced in a study of OX40 agonist ivuxolimab in advanced cancers. TCRdb keeps only in-frame clones here, not all; method: immunoSEQ multiplex PCR. The sample yields about 56,000 clones, 75% to 90% seen once. Sequenced material: CD4+ or CD8+ T cells sorted from blood, taken in a trial of the OX40 agonist ivuxolimab. Receptors were obtained from an adult with an advanced solid tumor such as melanoma, head and neck, liver or kidney cancer.

Details on this clone: Other DNA sequences in the same sample also yield this CDR3. The chain joins TRBV5-1 to TRBJ2-1; TRBD1 matches at 10 bases. Trimming cost V 4 bases and J 9 bases; bases outside gene matches: 10. This CDR3 is built from 15 residues. Germline CDR1 and CDR2: SGHRS and YFSETQ. The CDR3 sequence is CASSLRPDRGGEQFF. The DNA for the CDR3 is TGCGCCAGCAGCCTCCGCCCGGACAGGGGGGGTGAGCAGTTCTTC.

This chain joins TRBV27 and TRBJ2-1, with unresolved D. The CDR3 has 14 residues. Trimming shortened V by 8 bases and J by 0 bases, and 11 bases separated the two germline ends. Germline V gene sequence: CDR1 MNHEY, CDR2 SMNVEV (reference sequence). DNA for the CDR3: TGTGCCAGCTGGAGACCAGACTCCTACAATGAGCAGTTCTTC. Protein: CASWRPDSYNEQFF.

This clone came up a few times. The V call is TRBV6-5, the J call TRBJ2-7, with a weak D call TRBD1 (5 bases). The CDR3 runs 11 residues. Germline V gives CDR1 MNHEY, CDR2 SVGAGI. The ends were cut back, 7 bases at V and 4 bases at J, with 8 bases in the middle. The DNA for the CDR3 is TGTGCCAGCATGGGGCGGTACGAGCAGTACTTC. As protein: CASMGRYEQYF.

This clone was recorded only once. The chain carries TRBV29-1 and TRBJ2-1; no reliable D call. V lost 7 bases and J lost 8, with 21 bases in between. CDR3 length: 14 amino acids. CDR1 SQVTM and CDR2 ANQGSEA come from the germline V gene. The CDR3 DNA reads TGCAGCGCACGAAGAGGTACCCAAGAGGATGAGCAGTTCTTC. Residues: CSARRGTQEDEQFF.

The J gene is TRBJ2-3, the V gene TRBV5-1; TRBD2 agrees at 9 bases. The CDR3 covers 16 residues. Germline lookup yields CDR1 SGHRS and CDR2 YFSETQ. The trim removed 2 bases at V and 1 base at J, leaving 5 bases unmatched. The CDR3 DNA follows: TGCGCCAGCAGCTTTAGCGGGAGAGCCGGCACAGATACGCAGTATTTT. Translated, it gives CASSFSGRAGTDTQYF.

This clone was recorded only once. The chain couples TRBV2 to TRBJ1-3; weak D call: TRBD1 (5 bases). V lost 5 bases to trimming and J lost 0 bases, with 11 bases between them. Germline-derived CDR1 and CDR2 are SNHLY and FYNNEI. The CDR3 contains 15 residues. CDR3 in amino acids: CASSSRVGSGNTIYF. The CDR3 nucleotides read TGTGCCAGCAGTAGCAGGGTCGGCTCTGGAAACACCATATATTTT.

The chain uses TRBV10-1 and TRBJ2-1; TRBD1 matches 9 bases. Unmatched junction bases numbered 11, after V lost 4 bases and J lost 7 bases. This CDR3 comprises 16 residues. Germline CDR1 and CDR2: WNHNN and SYGVQD (reference sequence). The CDR3 DNA is TGCGCCAGCAGTGGTCCCGGGACAGGGCTTTGGAATGAGCAGTTCTTC. Protein: CASSGPGTGLWNEQFF.

The rearrangement uses TRBV28 and TRBJ1-6, with unresolved D. Germline lookup yields CDR1 MDHEN and CDR2 SYDVKM. V was trimmed by 7 bases and J by 7 bases, leaving 8 bases between them. CDR3 length: 12 residues. The CDR3 region is CASKSGNSPLHF. The CDR3, as DNA: TGTGCCAGCAAGAGCGGGAATTCACCCCTCCACTTT. The full variable domain, its missing parts supplied by reference TRBV28 and TRBJ1-6, is DVKVTQSSRYLVKRTGEKVFLECVQDMDHENMFWYRQDPGLGLRLIYFSYDVKMKEKGDIPEGYSVSREKKERFSLILESASTNQTSMYLCASKSGNSPLHFGNGTRLTVT.

J is TRBJ2-2 and V is TRBV9; 9 nucleotides match TRBD1. After removal of 3 bases from V and 6 bases from J, the junction contained 9 bases not matched to a gene. Germline CDR1 reads SGDLS; CDR2 reads YYNGEE. CDR3 length equals 16 residues. CDR3 DNA: TGTGCCAGCAGCGCCGGGACAGGGTTGTACGCCGGGGAGCTGTTTTTT. Translating gives CASSAGTGLYAGELFF.

The chain has TRBV9 and TRBJ2-7; 10 nucleotides match TRBD1. The CDR3 runs 14 residues. Trimming removed 2 bases from V and 6 bases from J; junction bases left unmatched: 5. From germline, CDR1 is SGDLS and CDR2 YYNGEE. The CDR3 is CASSVGTGVGEQYF. The CDR3 region has the DNA TGTGCCAGCAGCGTCGGGACAGGGGTTGGCGAGCAGTACTTC.

CDR3 nucleotides: TGTGCCAGCAGCGCCTTCATGGGTAGCGGGGGCACAGATACGCAGTATTTT. Its protein product is CASSAFMGSGGTDTQYF. V is TRBV11-3 and J is TRBJ2-3, with 8 bases identical to TRBD2. The CDR3 is 17 amino acids. V lost 5 bases, J lost 1 base, and 11 bases stayed unmatched. Germline V lookup: CDR1 SGHNT, CDR2 YENEEA.

This chain joins TRBV5-4 and TRBJ2-1; 11 bases match TRBD2. Germline V gene sequence: CDR1 SGHNT, CDR2 YYREEE (reference sequence). This CDR3 comprises 15 residues. The J segment lost 6 bases and the V segment lost 1 base, leaving 3 bases of the junction unmatched. The CDR3 protein is CASSLSLAGANEQFF. The DNA for the CDR3 is TGTGCCAGCAGCTTGTCACTAGCGGGAGCCAATGAGCAGTTCTTC.

The CDR3 region is CASSVVGGSFTDTQYF. CDR3 nucleotides: TGTGCCAGCAGCGTAGTCGGCGGGAGTTTCACAGATACGCAGTATTTT. This sequence joins TRBV9 and TRBJ2-3; 7 bases are a match to TRBD2. V trimming: 0 bases; J trimming: 2 bases; junction bases outside the gene matches: 6. The CDR3 runs to 16 residues. The V gene's germline CDR1 is SGDLS and CDR2 YYNGEE.

The J gene is TRBJ1-5, the V gene TRBV7-9; 9 nucleotides match TRBD1. The CDR3 runs 15 residues. CDR1 SEHNR and CDR2 FQNEAQ come from the germline V gene (reference sequence). With V trimmed by 5 bases and J by 2 bases, 4 bases remained unmatched. In nucleotides, the CDR3 is TGTGCCAGCAGCCTGGACAGGGGAGGCAATCAGCCCCAGCATTTT. Translated, it gives CASSLDRGGNQPQHF. Looking up the rest from reference TRBV7-9 and TRBJ1-5 gives the full variable domain: DTGVSQNPRHKITKRGQNVTFRCDPISEHNRLYWYRQTLGQGPEFLTYFQNEAQLEKSRLLSDRFSAERPKGSFSTLEIQRTEQGDSAMYLCASSLDRGGNQPQHFGDGTRLSIL.

As for this clone: Other DNA sequences of this sample code for an identical CDR3. This rearrangement joins TRBV11-3 to TRBJ2-1; unclear D gene. Germline CDR1 is SGHNT and CDR2 is YENEEA. The CDR3 runs to 15 residues. V lost 5 bases and J lost 0, with 11 bases in between. This chain's CDR3 is CASSPGTISYNEQFF. The CDR3 DNA reads TGTGCCAGCAGCCCGGGCACGATCTCCTACAATGAGCAGTTCTTC.

This clone was picked up a small number of times. V is TRBV2 and J is TRBJ2-2; D is unclear. Germline loops: CDR1 SNHLY, CDR2 FYNNEI. The V end was cut by 6 bases, the J end by 1 base, with 9 bases between. CDR3 length: 14 amino acids. DNA for the CDR3: TGTGCCAGCAGGGCCACAGAGAACACCGGGGAGCTGTTTTTT. Protein product: CASRATENTGELFF.

CDR3 sequence reads: CASTNGQTLSYEQYF. For the CDR3, the DNA is TGTGCCAGCACCAATGGACAGACGCTCTCCTACGAGCAGTACTTC. The V call is TRBV6-5, the J call TRBJ2-7, with TRBD1 as a possible D gene (6 bases). There are 15 residues in the CDR3. Germline-derived CDR1 and CDR2 are MNHEY and SVGAGI. The V and J ends lost 7 bases and 0 bases respectively, with 16 bases between them.

The V and J genes are TRBV5-6 and TRBJ2-5; no firm D call. This CDR3 spans 14 amino acids. Trimming took off 0 bases at V and 2 bases at J, with 8 bases between the two ends. CDR1 SGHDT and CDR2 YYEEEE come from the germline V gene. CDR3 bases: TGTGCCAGCAGCTTGGCCGCCGGACAAGAGACCCAGTACTTC. Translation gives CASSLAAGQETQYF.